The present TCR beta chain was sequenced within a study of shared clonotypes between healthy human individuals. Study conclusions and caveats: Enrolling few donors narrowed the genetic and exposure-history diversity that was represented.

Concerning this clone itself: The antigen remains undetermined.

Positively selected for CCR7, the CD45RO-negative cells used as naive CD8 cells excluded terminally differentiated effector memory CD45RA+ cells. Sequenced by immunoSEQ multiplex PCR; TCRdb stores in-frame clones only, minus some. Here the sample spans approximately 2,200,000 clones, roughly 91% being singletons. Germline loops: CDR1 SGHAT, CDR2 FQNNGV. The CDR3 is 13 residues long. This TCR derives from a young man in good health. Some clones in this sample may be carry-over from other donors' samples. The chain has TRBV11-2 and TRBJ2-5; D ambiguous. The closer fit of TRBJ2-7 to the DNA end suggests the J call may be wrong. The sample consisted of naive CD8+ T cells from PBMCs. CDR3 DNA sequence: TGTGCCAGCAGCTTAGCGCACAGCTACGAGCAGTACTTC. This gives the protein CASSLAHSYEQYF.